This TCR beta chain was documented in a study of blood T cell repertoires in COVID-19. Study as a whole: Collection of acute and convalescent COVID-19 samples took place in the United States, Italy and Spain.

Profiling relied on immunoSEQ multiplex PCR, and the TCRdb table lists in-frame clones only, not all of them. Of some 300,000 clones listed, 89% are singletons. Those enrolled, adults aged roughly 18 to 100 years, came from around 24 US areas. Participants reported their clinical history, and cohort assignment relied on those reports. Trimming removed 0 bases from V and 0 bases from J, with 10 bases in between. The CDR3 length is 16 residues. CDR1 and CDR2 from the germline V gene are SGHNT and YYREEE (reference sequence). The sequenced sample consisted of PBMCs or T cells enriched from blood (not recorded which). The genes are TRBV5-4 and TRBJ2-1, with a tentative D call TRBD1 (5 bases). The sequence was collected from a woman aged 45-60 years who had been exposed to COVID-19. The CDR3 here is CASSLGGVGSYNEQFF. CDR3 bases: TGTGCCAGCAGCTTGGGGGGCGTGGGCTCCTACAATGAGCAGTTCTTC.